A selection of T cell receptor beta chains follows, all from one sample in a study of blood T cells in healthy people across ages. TCRdb itself ran the 5' RACE reads through MiXCR, one entry per CDR3 protein. The sample comprises some 1.5 million distinct CDR3 sequences, 28% of which are singletons, and 6.5% to 8.5% rests with the top ten. The source material was blood. These receptors were collected from a woman between 25 and 40 years old in good health. The CDR3 runs from the conserved cysteine through the conserved F or W. Each record gives: J gene, clone size, D gene, V gene, CDR3 protein, CDR3 DNA. D genes are given only for firm matches. Rows give clone size only sometimes, using once, few, many, or a class for an expanded clone.

TRBJ2-1	few	-	TRBV5-1	CASRDLAEQFF	TGCGCCAGCAGGGACCTAGCAGAGCAGTTCTTC
TRBJ2-1	few	TRBD2	TRBV12-3/TRBV12-4	CASSLTGTSFDEQFF	TGTGCCAGCAGTTTAACCGGGACTAGCTTCGATGAGCAGTTCTTC
TRBJ1-4	few	-	TRBV12-3/TRBV12-4	CASKGPQRGFGEKLFF	TGTGCCAGCAAGGGCCCACAGAGGGGCTTTGGGGAAAAACTGTTTTTT
TRBJ2-3	few	-	TRBV5-1	CASSLGVGSQTLTDTQYF	TGCGCCAGCAGCTTGGGGGTGGGGTCCCAAACACTCACAGATACGCAGTATTTT
TRBJ2-7	few	TRBD2	TRBV18	CASSPGGVAEQYF	TGTGCCAGCTCACCAGGGGGGGTCGCGGAGCAGTACTTC
TRBJ2-7	many	-	TRBV7-6	CASSLGNFYEQYF	TGTGCCAGCAGCTTAGGGAATTTCTACGAGCAGTACTTC
TRBJ1-6	-	TRBD1	TRBV6-6	CASSYSMAQGNSPLHF	TGTGCCAGCAGTTACTCGATGGCACAGGGGAATTCACCCCTCCACTTT
TRBJ2-1	-	TRBD1	TRBV24-1	CATSDTGQGTYNEQFF	TGTGCCACCAGTGATACAGGACAGGGCACCTACAATGAGCAGTTCTTC
TRBJ2-7	once	TRBD2	TRBV10-2	CASSDKRGSSYNEQYF	TGCGCCAGCAGTGATAAGCGGGGAAGCTCCTACAATGAGCAGTACTTC
TRBJ1-4	-	TRBD1	TRBV9	CASSPGQGFNEKLFF	TGTGCCAGCAGCCCCGGACAGGGCTTTAATGAAAAACTGTTTTTT